These 11 T cell receptor beta chains were all obtained from the same sample, sequenced in a study of OX40 agonist ivuxolimab in advanced cancers. Clones were sequenced by immunoSEQ multiplex PCR, and TCRdb holds only the in-frame ones, with some missing. The table includes over 65,000 clones, around 92% detected once. The sample consisted of CD4+ or CD8+ T cells sorted from blood, taken in a trial of the OX40 agonist ivuxolimab. Source of these receptors: an adult with an advanced solid tumor such as melanoma, head and neck, liver or kidney cancer.

The chain employs TRBV7-9 and TRBJ2-1; 14 positions agree with TRBD2. The CDR3 sequence is 17 residues long. Germline V gene lookup returns CDR1 SEHNR and CDR2 FQNEAQ (reference sequence). V lost 6 bases to trimming and J lost 9 bases; unmatched junction nucleotides: 13. CDR3 DNA: TGTGCCAGCAGTTTAATCGGGGGACTAGCGGGAGATCGTGAGCAGTTCTTC. It translates to CASSLIGGLAGDREQFF.

The chain is built from TRBV2 and TRBJ2-1; weak D call: TRBD2 (6 bases). The CDR3 loop spans 13 amino acids. Trimming shortened V by 5 bases and J by 5 bases, and 10 bases separated the two germline ends. Germline V CDR1 and CDR2: SNHLY, FYNNEI. CDR3 region: CASSMGLNNEQFF. The CDR3 DNA is TGTGCCAGCAGTATGGGACTGAACAATGAGCAGTTCTTC.

J is TRBJ2-3 and V is TRBV18, with 7 bases identical to TRBD2. V lost 2 bases to trimming and J lost 4 bases; unmatched junction nucleotides: 9. The CDR3 is 16 amino acids. Germline CDR1 is KGHSH and CDR2 is LQKENI. The CDR3 is CASSPIARESSDTQYF. DNA of the CDR3: TGTGCCAGCTCACCAATCGCGCGGGAGAGCTCAGATACGCAGTATTTT.

The V gene is TRBV28, the J gene TRBJ2-5, with 8 bases that match TRBD2. The CDR3 is 18 residues long. Germline assignment: CDR1 MDHEN and CDR2 SYDVKM. Germline trimming cut 1 base from V and 4 bases from J; bases unmatched to any gene: 14. This CDR3 reads CASSLSVRGGRMSETQYF. DNA of the CDR3: TGTGCCAGCAGTTTATCGGTCAGGGGCGGGAGGATGTCAGAGACCCAGTACTTC. The whole variable domain, filled in from reference TRBV28 and TRBJ2-5, reads DVKVTQSSRYLVKRTGEKVFLECVQDMDHENMFWYRQDPGLGLRLIYFSYDVKMKEKGDIPEGYSVSREKKERFSLILESASTNQTSMYLCASSLSVRGGRMSETQYFGPGTRLLVL.

The chain is built from TRBV7-9 and TRBJ2-7; D not resolved. Trimming removed 6 bases from V and 5 bases from J, with 11 bases in between. CDR3 length: 12 amino acids. From germline, CDR1 is SEHNR and CDR2 FQNEAQ (reference sequence). The CDR3 nucleotides read TGTGCCAGCAGTGTAGGCGACCACGAGCAGTACTTC. Residues: CASSVGDHEQYF.

The V and J genes are TRBV2 and TRBJ2-3, with 7 nucleotides matching TRBD2. The CDR3 is 14 residues long. Germline CDR1 and CDR2: SNHLY and FYNNEI. V trimming: 6 bases; J trimming: 1 base; junction bases outside the gene matches: 4. The CDR3 DNA reads TGTGCCAGCAGCCTAGCGGCGCGCACAGATACGCAGTATTTT. This translates into CASSLAARTDTQYF.

The chain joins TRBV28 to TRBJ2-5; D is perhaps TRBD1 or TRBD2 (7 bases each). V shed 6 bases and J shed 5 bases, with 16 bases lying between them. CDR1 MDHEN and CDR2 SYDVKM come from the germline V gene. This CDR3 spans 14 amino acids. CDR3 protein: CASRTTGREETQYF. DNA for the CDR3: TGTGCCAGCAGAACGACAGGGAGGGAGGAGACCCAGTACTTC.

This sequence joins TRBV9 and TRBJ2-5; 9 bases are shared with TRBD2. V shed 3 bases and J 3 bases; nucleotides not matched to a gene: 6. This CDR3 has 15 residues. Looked up from germline, CDR1 is SGDLS and CDR2 is YYNGEE. The CDR3 loop reads CASSALGTSKETQYF. The CDR3, as DNA: TGTGCCAGCAGCGCGCTAGGGACTAGCAAAGAGACCCAGTACTTC.

This sequence joins TRBV30 and TRBJ1-1, with D possibly matching TRBD1 (5 bases). Germline V gives CDR1 GTSNPN, CDR2 SVGIG (reference sequence). The CDR3 is made up of 13 amino acids. The V and J ends lost 1 base and 4 bases respectively, with 10 bases between them. CDR3 in DNA: TGTGCCTGGAGTGCCTTCAGGGCCACTGAAGCTTTCTTT. The encoded protein is CAWSAFRATEAFF.

The CDR3 protein is CASSLERGRAVETQYF. CDR3 nucleotide sequence: TGTGCCAGCAGCCTTGAAAGGGGGAGGGCCGTGGAGACCCAGTACTTC. V and J are TRBV7-2 and TRBJ2-5, with D possibly TRBD2 on 7 matching bases. V gave up 5 bases and J gave up 5 bases, with 21 bases separating them. This CDR3 region has 16 residues. The V gene's germline CDR1 is SGHTA and CDR2 FQGNSA.

This chain uses TRBV5-1 with TRBJ1-1; a weak D match, TRBD1 (6 bases). There are 14 residues in the CDR3. The germline V and J ends were trimmed by 3 bases and 1 base, with 10 bases remaining between them. Per the germline V gene, CDR1 is SGHRS and CDR2 is YFSETQ. For the CDR3, the DNA is TGCGCCAGCAGCTCCGTACAGGGGAACACTGAAGCTTTCTTT. Protein product: CASSSVQGNTEAFF. The variable domain in full, with the rest retrieved from reference TRBV5-1 and TRBJ1-1, is KAGVTQTPRYLIKTRGQQVTLSCSPISGHRSVSWYQQTPGQGLQFLFEYFSETQRNKGNFPGRFSGRQFSNSRSEMNVSTLELGDSALYLCASSSVQGNTEAFFGQGTRLTVV.